One sample yielded the 30 T cell receptor beta chains listed below, sequenced in a study of cytomegalovirus exposure and HLA in healthy donors. Assay: immunoSEQ multiplex PCR; the TCRdb copy retains only in-frame clones and omits some. The sample records about 200,000 clones, 84% being singletons. The sample was PBMCs. The receptor set was obtained from a woman aged 25 to 39 in good health and CMV-seropositive.

The chain joins TRBV19 to TRBJ1-5; 9 nucleotides agree with TRBD1. Germline lookup yields CDR1 LNHDA and CDR2 SQIVND (reference sequence). V shed 5 bases, J shed 7 bases, and the junction held 9 bases outside the gene matches. The CDR3 runs 15 residues. The CDR3, as DNA: TGTGCCAGTAGTGTCTGGACAGGGGAATGGCAGCCCCAGCATTTT. Its protein is CASSVWTGEWQPQHF.

CDR3: CAWSRPSEQFF. The CDR3 DNA is TGTGCCTGGAGTCGTCCCTCCGAGCAGTTCTTC. The rearrangement uses TRBV30 and TRBJ2-1, with D hard to call. Germline-derived CDR1 and CDR2 are GTSNPN and SVGIG (reference sequence). The CDR3 contains 11 residues. V was trimmed by 2 bases and J by 10 bases, leaving 9 bases between them.

CDR3 bases: TGTGCCAGCAGTCTACTCGCCGGGGAGCTGTTTTTT. This translates into CASSLLAGELFF. The rearrangement links TRBV27 to TRBJ2-2; D gene unclear. This CDR3 has 12 residues. The ends were cut back, 5 bases at V and 6 bases at J, with 7 bases in the middle. Germline CDR1 and CDR2: MNHEY and SMNVEV (reference sequence).

The chain links TRBV11-3 to TRBJ2-1; D gene ambiguous. Deletions cut 2 bases from V and 7 bases from J, with 9 bases between. Germline loops: CDR1 SGHNT, CDR2 YENEEA. The CDR3 extends over 13 amino acids. CDR3 in amino acids: CASSLNWANEQFF. The CDR3 nucleotides read TGTGCCAGCAGCTTAAATTGGGCAAATGAGCAGTTCTTC.

This rearrangement joins TRBV29-1 to TRBJ2-1; TRBD1 aligns across 8 bases. The CDR3 loop spans 14 amino acids. Trimming at V came to 7 bases and at J to 0 bases, leaving 5 bases not matched to a gene. Germline assignment: CDR1 SQVTM and CDR2 ANQGSEA. This CDR3 is CSATTGASYNEQFF. The DNA for the CDR3 is TGCAGCGCTACGACAGGGGCCTCCTACAATGAGCAGTTCTTC.

This clone was detected only once. V and J are TRBV15 and TRBJ2-2; 7 nucleotides match TRBD1. Germline V gives CDR1 LNHNV, CDR2 YYDKDF (reference sequence). V gave up 3 bases and J gave up 7 bases; unmatched junction bases: 5. The CDR3 is 14 amino acids. Written as DNA, the CDR3 is TGTGCCACCAGCAGCCAATACAGGGGCGGGGAGCTGTTTTTT. Translating gives CATSSQYRGGELFF.

The genes are TRBV6-6 and TRBJ2-7, with D possibly matching TRBD1 (6 bases). The CDR3 extends over 15 amino acids. Trimming pared 0 bases from V and 5 bases from J, leaving 14 bases between. Germline CDR1 is MNHNY and CDR2 is SVGAGI (reference sequence). The CDR3 loop reads CASSYSARGVNEQYF. The CDR3, as DNA: TGTGCCAGCAGTTACTCGGCCAGGGGCGTAAACGAGCAGTACTTC.

CDR3 residues: CASSQVIGGTDTQYF. The CDR3 region has the DNA TGTGCCAGCAGCCAAGTAATAGGGGGCACAGATACGCAGTATTTT. The chain uses TRBV4-2 and TRBJ2-3; a weak D match, TRBD1 (5 bases). V lost 1 base and J lost 1, with 9 bases in between. The CDR3 loop spans 15 amino acids. Germline V lookup: CDR1 LGHNA, CDR2 YNFKEQ.

This clone was seen a handful of times. In the same sample, other DNA sequences code for this CDR3. The DNA for the CDR3 is TGCAGTGCTAGAACTAGCTACGAGCAGTACTTC. Amino acids: CSARTSYEQYF. The chain carries TRBV20-1 and TRBJ2-7; D is possibly TRBD2 (5 bases). Germline V gene data show CDR1 as DFQATT and CDR2 as SNEGSKA (reference sequence). Trimming took 2 bases from V and 3 from J, leaving 5 bases between them. This CDR3 comprises 11 residues.

This clone was seen a few times. V usage is TRBV7-9 and J usage is TRBJ1-5, with TRBD1 matching over 7 bases. Germline CDR1 and CDR2: SEHNR and FQNEAQ (reference sequence). The junction had 10 bases not matched to a gene; V was cut back by 6 bases and J by 5 bases. There are 15 residues in the CDR3. CDR3 in amino acids: CASSLDRAGDQPQHF. CDR3 nucleotide sequence: TGTGCCAGCAGTCTTGACAGGGCAGGAGATCAGCCCCAGCATTTT. Full variable domain (remainder filled in from reference TRBV7-9 and TRBJ1-5): DTGVSQNPRHKITKRGQNVTFRCDPISEHNRLYWYRQTLGQGPEFLTYFQNEAQLEKSRLLSDRFSAERPKGSFSTLEIQRTEQGDSAMYLCASSLDRAGDQPQHFGDGTRLSIL.

The chain carries TRBV30 and TRBJ2-1; a weak D match, TRBD2 (6 bases). The CDR3 loop spans 14 amino acids. Deletions cut 3 bases from V and 1 base from J, with 10 bases between. Germline CDR1 and CDR2: GTSNPN and SVGIG (reference sequence). The CDR3 DNA follows: TGTGCCTGGAGGGCGGGGTTATCCTACAATGAGCAGTTCTTC. Protein product: CAWRAGLSYNEQFF.

This chain links TRBV11-2 with TRBJ1-3, with D unresolved. V lost 4 bases and J lost 5, with 9 bases in between. Germline assignment: CDR1 SGHAT and CDR2 FQNNGV. CDR3 length: 13 amino acids. The CDR3 loop reads CASSSPLRNTIYF. CDR3 coding DNA: TGTGCCAGCAGCTCCCCTCTCCGAAACACCATATATTTT. Using reference TRBV11-2 and TRBJ1-3 for the parts outside the CDR3, the full variable domain is EAGVAQSPRYKIIEKRQSVAFWCNPISGHATLYWYQQILGQGPKLLIQFQNNGVVDDSQLPKDRFSAERLKGVDSTLKIQPAKLEDSAVYLCASSSPLRNTIYFGEGSWLTVV.

With regard to this clone: No conserved phenylalanine or tryptophan ends this CDR3, so it is likely a read error. V and J are TRBV6-5 and TRBJ2-7; D is perhaps TRBD1 (5 bases). Trimming removed 4 bases from V and 8 bases from J, with 21 bases in between. The length of the CDR3 is 15 residues. CDR1 and CDR2 from the germline V gene are MNHEY and SVGAGI. The CDR3 region has the DNA TGTGCCAGCAGTTCCACAGGCGTACTAAGCAACCAGCAGTACCTC. Its translation is CASSSTGVLSNQQYL.

The rearrangement links TRBV6-5 to TRBJ1-2; tentative D call: TRBD1 (5 bases). In germline, CDR1 is MNHEY, CDR2 SVGAGI. This CDR3 comprises 15 residues. The ends were cut back, 8 bases at V and 5 bases at J, with 21 bases in the middle. Here the CDR3 reads CASHPGGGAAYGYTF. Written as DNA, the CDR3 is TGTGCCAGCCACCCTGGGGGGGGAGCTGCTTATGGCTACACCTTC.

The chain employs TRBV29-1 and TRBJ2-7; 11 nucleotides agree with TRBD2. Trimming removed 3 bases from V and 4 bases from J; junction bases left unmatched: 5. CDR1 is SQVTM, CDR2 ANQGSEA, per germline. The CDR3 consists of 14 residues. The CDR3 DNA is TGCAGCGTTGATCCCGGGACTAGCGGATACGAGCAGTACTTC. This encodes CSVDPGTSGYEQYF.

The chain has TRBV30 and TRBJ1-1; 7 positions match TRBD1. Germline V gene lookup returns CDR1 GTSNPN and CDR2 SVGIG (reference sequence). The V segment lost 7 bases and the J segment 3 bases; nucleotides outside the gene matches: 14. The CDR3 is 15 residues long. The CDR3 sequence: CASSGFITGDTEAFF. In DNA, the CDR3 is TGTGCCTCTTCGGGCTTTATTACAGGGGACACTGAAGCTTTCTTT.

In this sample, this clone turned up many times. For the CDR3, the DNA is TGTGCCAGCAGCTTAGAGAGTTGGGGCGGGAACACTGAAGCTTTCTTT. As protein: CASSLESWGGNTEAFF. The genes are TRBV7-2 and TRBJ1-1, with a tentative D call TRBD1 (5 bases). The length of the CDR3 is 16 residues. Germline assignment: CDR1 SGHTA and CDR2 FQGNSA. V lost 1 base and J 1 base, leaving 13 bases between the germline ends.

J is TRBJ2-4 and V is TRBV2, with TRBD1 matching 8 bases. The ends lost 6 bases at V and 6 bases at J; junction bases unmatched: 7. The CDR3 runs to 14 residues. Germline V gene sequence: CDR1 SNHLY, CDR2 FYNNEI. In DNA, the CDR3 is TGTGCCAGCAGCCAATTCGGACAGGGAAACATTCAGTACTTC. It codes for CASSQFGQGNIQYF.

The chain recombines TRBV29-1 with TRBJ2-1; D is perhaps TRBD1 (6 bases). Per the germline V gene, CDR1 is SQVTM and CDR2 is ANQGSEA. This CDR3 region has 13 residues. With 1 base removed from V and 8 bases from J, the gap between germline ends came to 12 bases. The CDR3 reads CSVEAIQGDEQFF. The CDR3 region has the DNA TGCAGCGTTGAAGCAATACAGGGTGATGAGCAGTTCTTC.

CDR3 coding DNA: TGTGCCAGCAGTTTTACCACAGGGAATCAGCCCCAGCATTTT. Translating it yields CASSFTTGNQPQHF. The chain combines TRBV6-1 with TRBJ1-5; maybe TRBD1 (6 bases). The V end was cut by 5 bases, the J end by 4 bases, with 12 bases between. This CDR3 has 14 amino acids. The germline V gene encodes CDR1 MNHNS and CDR2 SASEGT.

The chain couples TRBV19 to TRBJ2-1; D not certain. The CDR3 spans 14 residues. CDR1 and CDR2 from the germline V gene are LNHDA and SQIVND (reference sequence). The V gene lost 1 base and the J gene lost 9 bases, with 13 bases spanning the gap. CDR3 coding DNA: TGTGCCAGTAGTATAGCCGGTAGCTCTAGTGAGCAGTTCTTC. This sequence encodes CASSIAGSSSEQFF.

This clone showed up just a few times. V is TRBV20-1 and J is TRBJ2-1; maybe TRBD1 (5 bases). Trimming took off 6 bases at V and 8 bases at J, with 11 bases between the two ends. Germline CDR1 reads DFQATT; CDR2 reads SNEGSKA (reference sequence). This CDR3 spans 11 amino acids. This chain's CDR3 is CSAAGSYEQFF. The CDR3 DNA follows: TGCAGTGCCGCAGGGTCTTATGAGCAGTTCTTC.

The rearrangement joins TRBV5-1 to TRBJ1-5; D perhaps matches TRBD1 (5 bases). The V and J ends lost 0 bases and 5 bases respectively, with 12 bases between them. CDR1 and CDR2 from the germline V gene are SGHRS and YFSETQ. This CDR3 spans 15 amino acids. The CDR3 here is CASSLVPGGDQPQHF. CDR3 coding DNA: TGCGCCAGCAGCTTGGTACCGGGGGGAGATCAGCCCCAGCATTTT.

The chain links TRBV27 to TRBJ2-3; 8 nucleotides match TRBD2. CDR1 and CDR2 (germline): MNHEY, SMNVEV (reference sequence). V trimming: 4 bases; J trimming: 6 bases; junction bases outside the gene matches: 15. The CDR3 has 17 amino acids. The CDR3 DNA reads TGTGCCAGCAGTTCAAGAGGGAACGGGAGGGCCTCGGATACGCAGTATTTT. Translating gives CASSSRGNGRASDTQYF.

There are a few counts of this clone. This chain connects TRBV6-6 to TRBJ2-2, with D possibly being TRBD1 (6 bases). Trimming pared 2 bases from V and 1 base from J, leaving 11 bases between. This CDR3 contains 16 residues. Germline V gives CDR1 MNHNY, CDR2 SVGAGI (reference sequence). The CDR3 here is CASSYPTTGNTGELFF. The DNA for the CDR3 is TGTGCCAGCAGTTACCCCACGACAGGGAACACCGGGGAGCTGTTTTTT.

CDR3 region: CSVEGAGGGETQYF. The CDR3 DNA sequence: TGCAGCGTTGAAGGCGCCGGAGGAGGCGAGACCCAGTACTTC. The chain has TRBV29-1 and TRBJ2-5, with a tentative D call TRBD2 (5 bases). Trimming cost V 1 base and J 5 bases, with 14 bases left between them. This CDR3 contains 14 residues. Germline values: CDR1 SQVTM, CDR2 ANQGSEA.

This rearrangement joins TRBV28 to TRBJ1-1, with a weak D call TRBD1 (5 bases). V lost 7 bases, J lost 5 bases, and 20 bases lay in between. Germline CDR1 and CDR2: MDHEN and SYDVKM. The CDR3 runs 15 residues. CDR3 amino acids: CASTTLVGGLTEAFF. CDR3 nucleotides: TGTGCCAGCACCACACTCGTCGGGGGTTTAACTGAAGCTTTCTTT.

The CDR3 DNA reads as TGTGCCAGCAGCTTATTTCCCATAGCGGTCCAAGATACGCAGTATTTT. Translation: CASSLFPIAVQDTQYF. This chain joins TRBV7-9 and TRBJ2-3; D might be TRBD2 (6 bases). The V gene's germline CDR1 is SEHNR and CDR2 FQNEAQ (reference sequence). The ends were cut back, 2 bases at V and 5 bases at J, with 17 bases in the middle. The CDR3 covers 16 residues. Combining the CDR3 with reference TRBV7-9 and TRBJ2-3 gives the whole variable domain DTGVSQNPRHKITKRGQNVTFRCDPISEHNRLYWYRQTLGQGPEFLTYFQNEAQLEKSRLLSDRFSAERPKGSFSTLEIQRTEQGDSAMYLCASSLFPIAVQDTQYFGPGTRLTVL.

The rearrangement links TRBV5-6 to TRBJ1-1, with D uncertain. The CDR3 runs 15 residues. V was trimmed by 2 bases and J by 0 bases, leaving 11 bases between them. Germline V CDR1 and CDR2: SGHDT, YYEEEE. CDR3 protein: CASSFLFDMNTEAFF. In DNA, the CDR3 is TGTGCCAGCAGCTTTCTTTTCGACATGAACACTGAAGCTTTCTTT. Filled out from reference TRBV5-6 and TRBJ1-1, the complete variable domain reads DAGVTQSPTHLIKTRGQQVTLRCSPKSGHDTVSWYQQALGQGPQFIFQYYEEEERQRGNFPDRFSGHQFPNYSSELNVNALLLGDSALYLCASSFLFDMNTEAFFGQGTRLTVV.

V is TRBV18 and J is TRBJ2-3, with D perhaps TRBD1 (6 bases). Deletions cut 3 bases from V and 3 bases from J, with 16 bases between. The CDR3 covers 16 residues. Germline-derived CDR1 and CDR2 are KGHSH and LQKENI. The CDR3, as DNA: TGTGCCAGCTCACCTTATCACAGGGTTAATACAGATACGCAGTATTTT. This sequence encodes CASSPYHRVNTDTQYF.